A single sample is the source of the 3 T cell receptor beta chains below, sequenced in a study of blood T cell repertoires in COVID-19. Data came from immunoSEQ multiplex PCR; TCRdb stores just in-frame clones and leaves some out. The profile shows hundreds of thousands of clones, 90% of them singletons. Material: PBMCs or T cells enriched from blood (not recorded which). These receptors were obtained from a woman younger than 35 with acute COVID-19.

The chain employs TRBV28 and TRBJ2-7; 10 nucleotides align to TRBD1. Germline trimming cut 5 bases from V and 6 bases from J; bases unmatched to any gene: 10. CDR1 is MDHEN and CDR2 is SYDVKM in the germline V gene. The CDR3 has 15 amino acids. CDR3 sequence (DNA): TGTGCCAGCAGTACATCCGGGACAGGGGTACCCGAGCAGTACTTC. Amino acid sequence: CASSTSGTGVPEQYF.

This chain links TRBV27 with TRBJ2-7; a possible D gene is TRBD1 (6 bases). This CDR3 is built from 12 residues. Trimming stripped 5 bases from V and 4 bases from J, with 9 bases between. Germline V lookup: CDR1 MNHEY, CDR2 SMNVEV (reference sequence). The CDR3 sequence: CASSPGTYEQYF. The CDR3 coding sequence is TGTGCCAGCAGTCCTGGGACATACGAGCAGTACTTC.

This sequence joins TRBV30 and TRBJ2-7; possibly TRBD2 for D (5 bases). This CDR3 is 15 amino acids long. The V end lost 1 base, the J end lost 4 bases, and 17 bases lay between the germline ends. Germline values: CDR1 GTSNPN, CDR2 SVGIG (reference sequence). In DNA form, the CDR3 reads TGTGCCTGGAGTGGGTCGGGGAAAGTCGGGTACGAGCAGTACTTC. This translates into CAWSGSGKVGYEQYF.